The 29 T cell receptor beta chains below were found in one sample sequenced in a study of T cell responses to AZD1222 COVID-19 vaccine. Profiling relied on immunoSEQ multiplex PCR, and the TCRdb table lists in-frame clones only, not all of them. The data hold 140,000 to 150,000 clones, with 80% to 95% observed a single time. Sequencing used peripheral blood, obtained 28 days after the second AZD1222 dose. Receptors originate from an adult who received the AZD1222 COVID-19 vaccine.

V usage is TRBV19 and J usage is TRBJ1-5; perhaps TRBD1 as D (6 bases). This CDR3 has 17 residues. Germline assignment: CDR1 LNHDA and CDR2 SQIVND (reference sequence). V was shortened by 3 bases and J by 1 base, with 16 bases between the two germline ends. CDR3 residues: CASSIEREGTSNQPQHF. The CDR3 coding sequence is TGTGCCAGTAGTATTGAAAGGGAGGGGACAAGCAATCAGCCCCAGCATTTT.

The genes are TRBV10-3 and TRBJ1-1; 8 bases map to TRBD1. CDR1 and CDR2 (germline): ENHRY, SYGVKD. CDR3 size: 12 residues. J lost 7 bases, V lost 4 bases, and 2 bases had no gene match. The CDR3 here is CAISGTGIEAFF. The CDR3 DNA reads as TGTGCCATCAGTGGGACAGGGATTGAAGCTTTCTTT.

The chain couples TRBV29-1 to TRBJ2-1, with D possibly called TRBD1 or TRBD2 (5 bases each). Germline CDR1 and CDR2: SQVTM and ANQGSEA. Trimming pared 6 bases from V and 4 bases from J, leaving 22 bases between. This CDR3 has 16 amino acids. This CDR3 is CSVPVVGAVVYNEQFF. CDR3 DNA sequence: TGCAGCGTCCCCGTTGTCGGGGCCGTAGTATACAATGAGCAGTTCTTC.

The V and J genes are TRBV19 and TRBJ1-5; no firm D call. Trimming took off 6 bases at V and 8 bases at J, with 14 bases between the two ends. This CDR3 is 13 amino acids long. CDR1 is LNHDA, CDR2 SQIVND, per germline (reference sequence). The CDR3 nucleotides are TGTGCCAGTAGCCCCGCCCATTTTGAGCCCCAGCATTTT. It specifies CASSPAHFEPQHF.

The genes are TRBV15 and TRBJ2-5, with TRBD2 matching 9 bases. With 6 bases clipped from V and 4 bases from J, the junction kept 9 bases outside the gene matches. This CDR3 spans 15 amino acids. CDR1 and CDR2 (germline): LNHNV, YYDKDF (reference sequence). CDR3 loop: CATRTLAGAGETQYF. The CDR3 nucleotides read TGTGCCACCAGAACTTTAGCGGGAGCGGGAGAGACCCAGTACTTC. Full variable domain (remainder filled in from reference TRBV15 and TRBJ2-5): DAMVIQNPRYQVTQFGKPVTLSCSQTLNHNVMYWYQQKSSQAPKLLFHYYDKDFNNEADTPDNFQSRRPNTSFCFLDIRSPGLGDTAMYLCATRTLAGAGETQYFGPGTRLLVL.

The V and J genes are TRBV6-5 and TRBJ1-2; the match to TRBD1 covers 8 bases. The CDR3 runs 15 residues. Germline trimming cut 2 bases from V and 3 bases from J; bases unmatched to any gene: 5. The germline gives CDR1 MNHEY, CDR2 SVGAGI. CDR3 residues: CASSYGRTGHYGYTF. The DNA of the CDR3 is TGTGCCAGCAGTTACGGGCGGACAGGGCACTATGGCTACACCTTC.

The chain joins TRBV11-3 to TRBJ2-7; 12 positions match TRBD2. The CDR3 extends over 17 amino acids. The germline gives CDR1 SGHNT, CDR2 YENEEA. Trimming took 3 bases from V and 3 from J; bases not matched to a gene: 9. The CDR3, as DNA: TGTGCCAGCAGCTTGGGACCTCTAGCGGGAGGGCTCTACGAGCAGTACTTC. As protein: CASSLGPLAGGLYEQYF.

V usage is TRBV5-5 and J usage is TRBJ1-2, with 7 bases that match TRBD1. From germline, CDR1 is SGHKS and CDR2 YYEKEE (reference sequence). This CDR3 spans 14 amino acids. V was pared by 0 bases and J by 5 bases, with 4 bases of the junction left unmatched. For the CDR3, the DNA is TGTGCCAGCAGCTTGGGGACAGGACCTTATGGCTACACCTTC. It is translated as CASSLGTGPYGYTF. Drawing the rest from reference TRBV5-5 and TRBJ1-2, the complete variable domain is DAGVTQSPTHLIKTRGQQVTLRCSPISGHKSVSWYQQVLGQGPQFIFQYYEKEERGRGNFPDRFSARQFPNYSSELNVNALLLGDSALYLCASSLGTGPYGYTFGSGTRLTVV.

In the case of this clone: This specimen includes other DNA sequences encoding the same CDR3. The J gene is TRBJ1-2, the V gene TRBV19, with 10 bases that match TRBD1. The V gene's germline CDR1 is LNHDA and CDR2 SQIVND (reference sequence). The CDR3 length is 14 residues. The V and J ends lost 6 bases and 2 bases, in that order; junction bases with no gene match: 3. In nucleotides, the CDR3 is TGTGCCAGTAGCCCGGGACAGGGGAACTATGGCTACACCTTC. Amino acids: CASSPGQGNYGYTF. Full variable domain (remainder filled in from reference TRBV19 and TRBJ1-2): DGGITQSPKYLFRKEGQNVTLSCEQNLNHDAMYWYRQDPGQGLRLIYYSQIVNDFQKGDIAEGYSVSREKKESFPLTVTSAQKNPTAFYLCASSPGQGNYGYTFGSGTRLTVV.

The chain recombines TRBV27 with TRBJ2-7; D might be TRBD1 or TRBD2, each matching 5 bases. Germline loops: CDR1 MNHEY, CDR2 SMNVEV (reference sequence). Trimming left V 4 bases short and J 6 bases short, with 22 bases between. The length of the CDR3 is 16 residues. The CDR3 DNA reads as TGTGCCAGCAGTTCCCCTTATCGGGGCGCACGGGTCGAGCAGTACTTC. Encoded protein: CASSSPYRGARVEQYF.

This chain connects TRBV4-3 to TRBJ2-1; 11 positions agree with TRBD2. J gave up 6 bases and V 0 bases, and 7 bases lay outside the gene matches. Germline V gene lookup returns CDR1 LGHNA and CDR2 YSLEER. The CDR3 is 17 amino acids. CDR3 sequence (DNA): TGCGCCAGCAGCCAAGATGGTGTAGCGGGAGGGCCCAATGAGCAGTTCTTC. Its translation is CASSQDGVAGGPNEQFF.

The CDR3 coding sequence is TGCGCCAGCAGCCCCGGGACAGGGTGGGCTTCCTACGAGCAGTACTTC. Its translation: CASSPGTGWASYEQYF. The rearrangement joins TRBV5-1 to TRBJ2-7; 9 positions match TRBD1. The germline V gene encodes CDR1 SGHRS and CDR2 YFSETQ. Trimming removed 4 bases from V and 1 base from J; junction bases left unmatched: 9. The CDR3 runs 16 residues.

This clone was picked up a small number of times. The chain is built from TRBV5-6 and TRBJ1-1; TRBD1 aligns across 8 bases. The CDR3 loop spans 13 amino acids. V lost 3 bases to trimming and J lost 4 bases; unmatched junction nucleotides: 2. The germline V gene has CDR1 SGHDT and CDR2 YYEEEE. The chain's CDR3 is CASSSTGATEAFF. In DNA, the CDR3 is TGTGCCAGCAGCTCGACAGGGGCCACTGAAGCTTTCTTT.

V gene TRBV5-4 combines with J gene TRBJ2-7, with 7 bases fitting TRBD1. This CDR3 is 14 amino acids long. Trimming cost V 0 bases and J 3 bases; bases outside gene matches: 3. Per the germline V gene, CDR1 is SGHNT and CDR2 is YYREEE (reference sequence). CDR3 residues: CASSLEGAGYEQYF. CDR3 DNA sequence: TGTGCCAGCAGCTTGGAGGGGGCGGGCTACGAGCAGTACTTC.

The V call is TRBV9, the J call TRBJ2-1; no reliable D call. V was clipped by 2 bases and J by 0 bases, with 6 bases between them. The CDR3 covers 14 residues. Germline V lookup: CDR1 SGDLS, CDR2 YYNGEE. The CDR3 loop reads CASSVSSSYNEQFF. The CDR3 DNA reads TGTGCCAGCAGCGTTTCATCCTCCTACAATGAGCAGTTCTTC.

This sequence joins TRBV19 and TRBJ2-2; D is uncertain. V was pared by 5 bases and J by 7 bases, with 11 bases between. The CDR3 sequence is 13 residues long. Germline loops: CDR1 LNHDA, CDR2 SQIVND (reference sequence). CDR3 in amino acids: CASSVRVVGELFF. CDR3 coding DNA: TGTGCCAGTAGTGTTAGGGTGGTCGGGGAGCTGTTTTTT.

The chain is built from TRBV24-1 and TRBJ1-5, with a tentative D call TRBD1 (6 bases). Trimming shortened V by 2 bases and J by 3 bases, and 16 bases separated the two germline ends. Germline CDR1 reads KGHDR; CDR2 reads SFDVKD. The length of the CDR3 is 17 residues. The DNA for the CDR3 is TGTGCCACCAGTGATTCACTTACGGGACATCCCAATCAGCCCCAGCATTTT. It codes for CATSDSLTGHPNQPQHF.

The chain couples TRBV7-9 to TRBJ1-2; no clear D. The germline V gene has CDR1 SEHNR and CDR2 FQNEAQ (reference sequence). V was pared by 6 bases and J by 4 bases, with 18 bases between. This CDR3 contains 15 residues. In nucleotides, the CDR3 is TGTGCCAGCAGTTCAGGACTCCACGCCTTCTATGGCTACACCTTC. Protein sequence: CASSSGLHAFYGYTF.

The J gene is TRBJ2-1, the V gene TRBV20-1; D gene unclear. CDR3 length: 15 residues. Germline V gene data show CDR1 as DFQATT and CDR2 as SNEGSKA (reference sequence). V was cut by 3 bases and J by 0 bases, with 12 bases left in between. The CDR3 DNA reads TGCAGTGCTAGTGGACCCGCCGGCTCCTACAATGAGCAGTTCTTC. Amino acid sequence: CSASGPAGSYNEQFF.

The chain links TRBV5-8 to TRBJ2-2, with 7 bases that match TRBD2. Germline loops: CDR1 SGHTS, CDR2 YDEGEE. J was trimmed by 3 bases and V by 4 bases; bases with no gene match: 6. The CDR3 sequence is 15 residues long. The CDR3 spells CASSTGGIYTGELFF. The DNA of the CDR3 is TGTGCCAGCAGCACGGGGGGAATTTACACCGGGGAGCTGTTTTTT.

This clone was observed once. The rearrangement uses TRBV27 and TRBJ1-1; 9 bases are a match to TRBD1. The CDR3 consists of 16 residues. Germline lookup yields CDR1 MNHEY and CDR2 SMNVEV (reference sequence). The trim removed 4 bases at V and 4 bases at J, leaving 10 bases unmatched. The CDR3 protein is CASSSQPGQGGTEAFF. The CDR3 region has the DNA TGTGCCAGCAGTTCTCAACCGGGACAGGGAGGCACTGAAGCTTTCTTT.

The V call is TRBV19, the J call TRBJ2-7; the D gene is possibly TRBD1 (6 bases). V lost 5 bases and J lost 5, with 10 bases in between. Per germline, CDR1 LNHDA and CDR2 SQIVND (reference sequence). CDR3 length: 12 amino acids. The CDR3 sequence is CASSDPGDEQYF. In DNA, the CDR3 is TGTGCCAGTAGTGACCCAGGGGACGAGCAGTACTTC.

V and J are TRBV6-2 or TRBV6-3 and TRBJ2-2; D unclear. Germline CDR1 reads MNHEY; CDR2 reads SVGEGT. Trimming took off 0 bases at V and 3 bases at J, with 17 bases between the two ends. The length of the CDR3 is 18 residues. Here the CDR3 DNA reads TGTGCCAGCAGTTACTCGAGAAAGCGCCCCGCCGACACCGGGGAGCTGTTTTTT. Its translation: CASSYSRKRPADTGELFF.

This sequence joins TRBV19 and TRBJ2-1; no reliable D call. CDR1 is LNHDA and CDR2 is SQIVND in the germline V gene (reference sequence). Trimming removed 9 bases at V and 1 base at J, with 13 bases between. The CDR3 is made up of 14 amino acids. The DNA of the CDR3 is TGTGCCAGCAGACCGGGTGGTTCCTACAATGAGCAGTTCTTC. As protein: CASRPGGSYNEQFF. Full variable domain (missing parts from reference TRBV19 and TRBJ2-1): DGGITQSPKYLFRKEGQNVTLSCEQNLNHDAMYWYRQDPGQGLRLIYYSQIVNDFQKGDIAEGYSVSREKKESFPLTVTSAQKNPTAFYLCASRPGGSYNEQFFGPGTRLTVL.

The gene calls are TRBV3-1 (or the pseudogene TRBV3-2) and TRBJ2-1; unclear D gene. This CDR3 has 13 amino acids. V gave up 0 bases and J gave up 15 bases, with 15 bases separating them. Germline V lookup: CDR1 LGHDT, CDR2 YNNKEL (reference sequence). The DNA of the CDR3 is TGTGCCAGCAGCCAAGATCTGTCGACCAAAGCGTTCTTC. Translated, it gives CASSQDLSTKAFF.

The chain carries TRBV4-2 and TRBJ1-2; TRBD1 matches 7 bases. Trimming took 0 bases from V and 3 from J; bases not matched to a gene: 7. This CDR3 is built from 16 residues. Germline V gene lookup returns CDR1 LGHNA and CDR2 YNFKEQ. CDR3 loop: CASSQEKGRGDYGYTF. DNA for the CDR3: TGTGCCAGCAGCCAAGAAAAGGGCAGGGGGGACTATGGCTACACCTTC.

This clone has a single count. The CDR3 sequence is CASSPPSVYNEQFF. CDR3 DNA: TGTGCCAGCTCACCACCTAGCGTGTACAATGAGCAGTTCTTC. The chain links TRBV18 to TRBJ2-1, with D tentatively TRBD2 (5 bases). The CDR3 has 14 amino acids. Deletions cut 0 bases from V and 4 bases from J, with 7 bases between. Germline loops: CDR1 KGHSH, CDR2 LQKENI. Variable domain in full (rest from reference TRBV18 and TRBJ2-1): NAGVMQNPRHLVRRRGQEARLRCSPMKGHSHVYWYRQLPEEGLKFMVYLQKENIIDESGMPKERFSAEFPKEGPSILRIQQVVRGDSAAYFCASSPPSVYNEQFFGPGTRLTVL.

The V call is TRBV12-5, the J call TRBJ1-1; D remains ambiguous. Trimming left V 5 bases short and J 3 bases short, with 10 bases between. Germline V gene sequence: CDR1 LGHNT, CDR2 FRNRAP. The CDR3 is made up of 13 amino acids. CDR3 protein: CASGSERDTEAFF. The CDR3 DNA is TGTGCTAGTGGTAGTGAGAGAGACACTGAAGCTTTCTTT. Complete variable domain (other parts from reference TRBV12-5 and TRBJ1-1): DARVTQTPRHKVTEMGQEVTMRCQPILGHNTVFWYRQTMMQGLELLAYFRNRAPLDDSGMPKDRFSAEMPDATLATLKIQPSEPRDSAVYFCASGSERDTEAFFGQGTRLTVV.

This clone has just one count. The rearrangement joins TRBV9 to TRBJ2-2; tentatively, D is TRBD1 (5 bases). CDR3 length: 17 amino acids. Between the trimmed V and J ends, which lost 0 bases and 6 bases, there was a span of 18 bases. Germline CDR1 is SGDLS and CDR2 is YYNGEE. The CDR3 region is CASSVVTGSVPSGELFF. In DNA, the CDR3 is TGTGCCAGCAGCGTAGTCACAGGCTCTGTCCCCTCCGGGGAGCTGTTTTTT.